Here is one T cell receptor (beta chain) with its context. The data were taken from a study of control samples from healthy donors and cancer patients. Clones were read by immunoSEQ multiplex PCR, and TCRdb kept only the in-frame ones, dropping some. Of 150,000 to 200,000 clones listed, around nine tenths were seen once; the top ten hold just over 1.4%. From germline, CDR1 is MGHRA and CDR2 YSYEKL. V gave up 7 bases and J gave up 5 bases, with 20 bases separating them. The CDR3 consists of 15 residues. The material sequenced was blood. This rearrangement joins TRBV4-1 to TRBJ1-2, with D perhaps matching TRBD1 (6 bases). The sequence was obtained from a young man in good health. The CDR3 spells CASTSMGGATYGYTF. In nucleotides, the CDR3 is TGCGCCAGCACCTCTATGGGGGGCGCGACGTATGGCTACACCTTC.